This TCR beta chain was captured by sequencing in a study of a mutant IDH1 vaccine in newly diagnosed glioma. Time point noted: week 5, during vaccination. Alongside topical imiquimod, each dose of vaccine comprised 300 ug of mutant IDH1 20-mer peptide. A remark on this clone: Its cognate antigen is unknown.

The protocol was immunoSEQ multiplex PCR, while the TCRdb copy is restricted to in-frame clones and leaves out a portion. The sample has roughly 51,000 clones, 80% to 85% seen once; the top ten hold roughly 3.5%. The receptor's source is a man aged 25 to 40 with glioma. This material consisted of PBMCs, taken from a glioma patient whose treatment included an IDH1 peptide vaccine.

The CDR3 sequence: CASSGRGAEIPNSPLHF. In DNA form, the CDR3 reads TGCGCCAGCAGTGGGAGGGGCGCCGAGATACCTAATTCACCCCTCCACTTT. The rearrangement joins TRBV5-1 to TRBJ1-6; TRBD1 might be the D (5 bases). The germline CDR1 and CDR2 sequences are SGHRS and YFSETQ. Trimming took off 5 bases at V and 6 bases at J, with 21 bases between the two ends. CDR3 length: 17 amino acids. The full variable domain, rest sourced from reference TRBV5-1 and TRBJ1-6, is KAGVTQTPRYLIKTRGQQVTLSCSPISGHRSVSWYQQTPGQGLQFLFEYFSETQRNKGNFPGRFSGRQFSNSRSEMNVSTLELGDSALYLCASSGRGAEIPNSPLHFGNGTRLTVT.